What follows are 23 T cell receptor beta chains derived from one specimen sequenced in a study of response to subunit inactivated influenza vaccine. TCRdb ran MiXCR on the RT-PCR reads and lists one entry per CDR3 protein. This sample has hundreds of thousands of distinct CDR3 sequences, with 15% to 19% found just once. The material was PBMCs from blood, obtained about 11 days after vaccination. Every receptor here comes from a man in his fifties or sixties who received an inactivated influenza vaccine.

This clonotype was counted only a few times. The rearrangement joins TRBV11-2 to TRBJ1-2, with a possible D match to TRBD1 (5 bases). The V end lost 1 base, the J end lost 4 bases, and 16 bases lay between the germline ends. Germline V gene lookup returns CDR1 SGHAT and CDR2 FQNNGV. The CDR3 is 16 residues long. The CDR3 protein is CASSLAPNSGSYGYTF. The DNA of the CDR3 is TGTGCCAGCAGCTTAGCACCAAATTCAGGGAGCTATGGCTACACCTTC.

This clonotype was counted a few times. The rearrangement uses TRBV4-2 and TRBJ1-5; 7 bases agree with TRBD1. This CDR3 contains 17 residues. Losses at the gene ends were 1 base for V and 0 bases for J; bases not matched to a gene: 6. The germline gives CDR1 LGHNA, CDR2 YNFKEQ. In DNA form, the CDR3 reads TGTGCCAGCAGCCAAGGACAGGGATATAATAGCAATCAGCCCCAGCATTTT. It yields the protein CASSQGQGYNSNQPQHF.

This sequence joins TRBV5-1 and TRBJ2-7, with D possibly matching TRBD1 (6 bases). The CDR3 length is 12 residues. Trimming took off 3 bases at V and 6 bases at J, with 10 bases between the two ends. The V gene's germline CDR1 is SGHRS and CDR2 YFSETQ. The CDR3 reads CASSSRDTEQYF. The CDR3 region has the DNA TGCGCCAGCAGCTCCCGGGACACCGAGCAGTACTTC. Looking up the rest from reference TRBV5-1 and TRBJ2-7 gives the full variable domain: KAGVTQTPRYLIKTRGQQVTLSCSPISGHRSVSWYQQTPGQGLQFLFEYFSETQRNKGNFPGRFSGRQFSNSRSEMNVSTLELGDSALYLCASSSRDTEQYFGPGTRLTVT.

The sample holds a few counts of this clonotype. The V and J genes are TRBV6-1 and TRBJ1-5; unclear D gene. The CDR3 extends over 13 amino acids. Per germline, CDR1 MNHNS and CDR2 SASEGT. V lost 6 bases, J lost 3 bases, and 9 bases lay in between. This chain's CDR3 is CASRPYPNQPQHF. The CDR3 DNA sequence: TGTGCCAGCAGACCTTACCCCAATCAGCCCCAGCATTTT.

This clonotype showed up many times. The J gene is TRBJ2-1, the V gene TRBV27, with 12 bases fitting TRBD2. CDR1 and CDR2 from the germline V gene are MNHEY and SMNVEV (reference sequence). The V gene end was trimmed by 7 bases and the J gene end by 7 bases; junction bases not matched to a gene: 5. This CDR3 spans 14 amino acids. CDR3 sequence (DNA): TGTGCCAGCAACCTAGCGGGGGGGCCTAATGAGCAGTTCTTC. It is translated as CASNLAGGPNEQFF.

This clonotype was picked up one time. The chain has TRBV7-2 and TRBJ2-7; 10 nucleotides match TRBD1. With 2 bases clipped from V and 0 bases from J, the junction kept 7 bases outside the gene matches. The CDR3 has 17 residues. Germline V gene data show CDR1 as SGHTA and CDR2 as FQGNSA. The CDR3 reads CASSLTHDRGLSYEQYF. For the CDR3, the DNA is TGTGCCAGCAGCTTAACCCATGACAGGGGGCTCTCCTACGAGCAGTACTTC.

V and J are TRBV6-5 and TRBJ2-7; unclear D gene. The V and J ends lost 7 bases and 3 bases respectively, with 10 bases between them. Looked up from germline, CDR1 is MNHEY and CDR2 is SVGAGI. This CDR3 contains 12 residues. This CDR3 reads CASNNNGYEQYF. CDR3 nucleotide sequence: TGTGCCAGCAACAACAACGGCTACGAGCAGTACTTC.

The genes are TRBV20-1 and TRBJ1-2; D perhaps matches TRBD1 (6 bases). Looked up from germline, CDR1 is DFQATT and CDR2 is SNEGSKA (reference sequence). With 3 bases removed from V and 3 bases from J, the gap between germline ends came to 11 bases. This CDR3 region has 13 residues. CDR3 DNA sequence: TGCAGTGCTAGTTACCCAGGGGACTATGGCTACACCTTC. Translating gives CSASYPGDYGYTF.

The V gene is TRBV29-1, the J gene TRBJ1-1; 9 nucleotides line up with TRBD1. Per germline, CDR1 SQVTM and CDR2 ANQGSEA. Losses at the gene ends were 2 bases for V and 4 bases for J; bases not matched to a gene: 5. This CDR3 has 14 amino acids. CDR3 residues: CSVELTGGSTEAFF. The DNA of the CDR3 is TGCAGCGTTGAACTGACAGGGGGGTCCACTGAAGCTTTCTTT. Full variable domain (outside the CDR3, taken from reference TRBV29-1 and TRBJ1-1): SAVISQKPSRDICQRGTSLTIQCQVDSQVTMMFWYRQQPGQSLTLIATANQGSEATYESGFVIDKFPISRPNLTFSTLTVSNMSPEDSSIYLCSVELTGGSTEAFFGQGTRLTVV.

A few counts support this clonotype. This sequence joins TRBV24-1 and TRBJ2-2, with TRBD1 matching over 8 bases. Germline loops: CDR1 KGHDR, CDR2 SFDVKD. The V and J ends lost 4 bases and 7 bases, in that order; junction bases with no gene match: 13. The CDR3 runs to 17 residues. DNA for the CDR3: TGTGCCACCAGTGAATCCTACGGGCAGGGGGCCAGCGGGGAGCTGTTTTTT. Translating it yields CATSESYGQGASGELFF.

The chain links TRBV3-1 to TRBJ2-5; D perhaps matches TRBD1 (7 bases). CDR3 length: 14 residues. Looked up from germline, CDR1 is LGHDT and CDR2 is YNNKEL (reference sequence). The V end lost 4 bases, the J end lost 7 bases, and 16 bases lay between the germline ends. CDR3 residues: CASSRTGGERTQYF. Here the CDR3 DNA reads TGTGCCAGCAGCCGGACAGGAGGGGAGAGGACCCAGTACTTC.

This clonotype came up a few times. The gene calls are TRBV29-1 and TRBJ2-7, with a weak D call TRBD2 (5 bases). Trimming took 0 bases from V and 7 from J, leaving 7 bases between them. Germline V gene sequence: CDR1 SQVTM, CDR2 ANQGSEA. The CDR3 has 11 amino acids. DNA of the CDR3: TGCAGCGTTGAAGATCCGGGGGAGCAGTACTTC. It translates to CSVEDPGEQYF.

This clonotype was counted between two and nine times. The rearrangement joins TRBV11-2 to TRBJ2-5; no firm D call. CDR1 is SGHAT, CDR2 FQNNGV, per germline. CDR3 length: 14 amino acids. Trimming took 2 bases from V and 1 from J, leaving 8 bases between them. The CDR3 DNA follows: TGTGCCAGCAGCTTATTCGTCAGCCAAGAGACCCAGTACTTC. Translating it yields CASSLFVSQETQYF.

The J gene is TRBJ1-1, the V gene TRBV11-1, with 11 positions matching TRBD1. J gave up 0 bases and V 5 bases, and 11 bases lay outside the gene matches. Germline CDR1 SGHAT, CDR2 FQDESV (reference sequence). This CDR3 is built from 18 residues. The CDR3 protein is CASSPRTGGLILNTEAFF. The CDR3 DNA reads TGTGCCAGCAGCCCCCGGACAGGGGGCTTAATCCTGAACACTGAAGCTTTCTTT.

The chain uses TRBV5-1 and TRBJ1-1; TRBD1 matches 7 bases. Germline CDR1 and CDR2: SGHRS and YFSETQ. The ends lost 4 bases at V and 4 bases at J; junction bases unmatched: 7. The CDR3 totals 14 residues. The CDR3 DNA reads TGCGCCAGCAGCCAGGTGGGACAGAGCACTGAAGCTTTCTTT. It yields the protein CASSQVGQSTEAFF.

This clonotype has a handful of counts. V and J are TRBV10-3 and TRBJ1-2; unclear D gene. The V gene's germline CDR1 is ENHRY and CDR2 SYGVKD. Trimming took off 0 bases at V and 0 bases at J, with 5 bases between the two ends. The CDR3 is 14 residues long. CDR3 sequence reads: CAISESTANYGYTF. As DNA, the CDR3 is TGTGCCATCAGTGAGTCGACGGCTAACTATGGCTACACCTTC.

Only a few counts were recorded for this clonotype. The V and J genes are TRBV7-8 and TRBJ2-2; D gene unclear. The CDR3 loop spans 16 amino acids. Germline CDR1 is SGHVS and CDR2 is FQNEAQ. V lost 2 bases, J lost 0 bases, and 10 bases lay in between. The CDR3 loop reads CASSLPNYPNTGELFF. CDR3 nucleotides: TGTGCCAGCAGCTTACCCAATTACCCGAACACCGGGGAGCTGTTTTTT.

This clonotype was found a few times. The chain employs TRBV2 and TRBJ2-1; no reliable D call. Germline-derived CDR1 and CDR2 are SNHLY and FYNNEI. The CDR3 is made up of 13 amino acids. Trimming removed 1 base from V and 8 bases from J, with 9 bases in between. In DNA, the CDR3 is TGTGCCAGCAGTGAAGTGGGGTGGGATGAGCAGTTCTTC. Protein sequence: CASSEVGWDEQFF.

The chain joins TRBV30 to TRBJ1-1; D remains ambiguous. V gave up 2 bases and J gave up 4 bases, with 11 bases separating them. Looked up from germline, CDR1 is GTSNPN and CDR2 is SVGIG (reference sequence). The CDR3 is 13 amino acids. CDR3 region: CAWSTQRGTEAFF. CDR3 DNA sequence: TGTGCCTGGAGTACTCAAAGAGGCACTGAAGCTTTCTTT.

This clonotype was observed a few times. The V and J genes are TRBV7-9 and TRBJ1-3, with TRBD1 as a possible D gene (5 bases). In germline, CDR1 is SEHNR, CDR2 FQNEAQ (reference sequence). This CDR3 spans 17 amino acids. Trimming took off 1 base at V and 4 bases at J, with 17 bases between the two ends. For the CDR3, the DNA is TGTGCCAGCAGCTTAGTTCCGGTGGGGCCTCTCGGAAACACCATATATTTT. Protein: CASSLVPVGPLGNTIYF. Using reference TRBV7-9 and TRBJ1-3 for the parts outside the CDR3, the full variable domain is DTGVSQNPRHKITKRGQNVTFRCDPISEHNRLYWYRQTLGQGPEFLTYFQNEAQLEKSRLLSDRFSAERPKGSFSTLEIQRTEQGDSAMYLCASSLVPVGPLGNTIYFGEGSWLTVV.

Only a few counts were recorded for this clonotype. The rearrangement links TRBV6-5 to TRBJ2-1; D unresolved. The V end was cut by 0 bases, the J end by 10 bases, with 10 bases between. The CDR3 is 13 residues long. CDR1 and CDR2 from the germline V gene are MNHEY and SVGAGI. The CDR3 sequence: CASSYSNGREQFF. The CDR3 nucleotides read TGTGCCAGCAGTTACTCCAACGGAAGAGAGCAGTTCTTC.

This chain links TRBV6-5 with TRBJ2-4; 7 positions agree with TRBD2. After removal of 0 bases from V and 1 base from J, the junction contained 6 bases not matched to a gene. The germline V gene has CDR1 MNHEY and CDR2 SVGAGI. The CDR3 has 17 residues. The CDR3 sequence: CASSYSRAGAAKNIQYF. Here the CDR3 DNA reads TGTGCCAGCAGTTACTCGAGGGCGGGAGCGGCCAAAAACATTCAGTACTTC.

This clonotype was seen ten or more times. This rearrangement joins TRBV7-2 to TRBJ1-1; TRBD1 agrees at 8 bases. With 3 bases clipped from V and 3 bases from J, the junction kept 6 bases outside the gene matches. The CDR3 totals 15 residues. Germline V CDR1 and CDR2: SGHTA, FQGNSA. This chain's CDR3 is CASSLPGGLDTEAFF. The DNA for the CDR3 is TGTGCCAGCAGCTTGCCAGGGGGCTTAGACACTGAAGCTTTCTTT.